A selection of T cell receptor beta chains follows, all from one sample in a study of cytomegalovirus exposure and HLA in healthy donors. Method: immunoSEQ multiplex PCR; TCRdb's copy keeps in-frame clones and lacks some. The table lists 160,000 or so clones, under 85% of them singletons. Sequencing used PBMCs. All receptors come from a man in his fifties or sixties in good health and CMV-seropositive. Each CDR3 is given with its conserved first and last residue. The order of the fields is J gene, V gene, CDR3 length, CDR3 protein.

>TRBJ2-3|TRBV18|14
CASSLGLNTDTQYF
>TRBJ2-5|TRBV15|14
CATSETRLAETQYF
>TRBJ1-2|TRBV6-8|18
CASSYTPFYRDRNYGYTF
>TRBJ2-7|TRBV6-1|11
CASSSEREQYF
>TRBJ1-4|TRBV27|14
CASSLSGTGEKLFF
>TRBJ2-3|TRBV7-7|16
CASSRPRTISTDTQYF
>TRBJ1-4|TRBV6-5|14
CASSYPEAPEKLFF
>NA|TRBV30|12
CAWNQGSYEQYF
>TRBJ1-2|TRBV28|15
CASSGGTGHNYGYTF
>TRBJ2-5|TRBV10-3|16
CAISESSGGVQETQYF
>TRBJ1-6|TRBV28|14
CASSSGQGDSPLHF
>TRBJ1-2|TRBV10-3|15
CAISSTTQGAGGYTF
>TRBJ2-2|TRBV9|15
CASSVELAGTGELFF
>TRBJ2-5|TRBV7-8|13
CASSEEYQETQYF
>TRBJ2-7|TRBV9|12
CASSVVDSEQYF
>TRBJ1-6|TRBV6-5|12
CASSYPSMPLHF
>TRBJ1-6|TRBV4-3|16
CASSLKTGGYNSPLHF
>TRBJ2-1|TRBV7-2|16
CASSSPGLRWGNEQFF
>TRBJ1-5|TRBV5-6|17
CASSFTLGTAPNQPQHF
>TRBJ2-7|TRBV5-1|16
CASSNTKGLVPYEQYF
>TRBJ2-3|TRBV7-3|14
CASSRTGGRDTQYF